These 5 T cell receptor beta chains were sequenced from one sample in a study of T-cell memory formation after mild COVID-19. TCRdb independently ran MiXCR on the 5' RACE reads; one entry per CDR3 protein. The sample includes fewer than 450,000 distinct CDR3 sequences, more than 20% of them seen just once. The sample taken for sequencing was PBMCs or a T cell subset sorted from them (not recorded which). The source is an adult woman who had mild COVID-19 (a few samples of this study predate the infection). Cell type and time point are not known.

The chain links TRBV7-6 to TRBJ2-7; TRBD2 matches at 11 bases. The CDR3 contains 17 residues. CDR1 and CDR2 (germline): SGHVS, FNYEAQ. V dropped 0 bases and J dropped 0; count of bases not matched to a gene: 4. The CDR3 DNA reads as TGTGCCAGCAGCTTAGCAGCTAGCGGGGGGCTCTCCTACGAGCAGTACTTC. This encodes CASSLAASGGLSYEQYF.

The CDR3 reads CASSLRTGADTGELFF. The DNA of the CDR3 is TGTGCCAGCAGCTTACGAACGGGGGCGGACACCGGGGAGCTGTTTTTT. The chain uses TRBV11-2 and TRBJ2-2; D may match TRBD1 or TRBD2 (6 bases each). CDR3 length equals 16 residues. Trimming removed 2 bases from V and 3 bases from J, with 13 bases in between. The germline V gene has CDR1 SGHAT and CDR2 FQNNGV.

This clonotype was counted between two and nine times. The CDR3 nucleotides are TGTGCCAGCAGCTTTTCGACAGCGCGGCAGGGTGTCAAAAACATTCAGTACTTC. Protein product: CASSFSTARQGVKNIQYF. V gene TRBV5-6 combines with J gene TRBJ2-4; D possibly corresponds to TRBD1 (5 bases). Trimming removed 2 bases at V and 3 bases at J, with 21 bases between. The length of the CDR3 is 18 residues. From germline, CDR1 is SGHDT and CDR2 YYEEEE.

The chain recombines TRBV11-2 with TRBJ2-1, with TRBD2 identical over 10 bases. The trim removed 1 base at V and 8 bases at J, leaving 5 bases unmatched. In germline, CDR1 is SGHAT, CDR2 FQNNGV. The CDR3 loop spans 15 amino acids. DNA of the CDR3: TGTGCCAGCAGCTTAGGGACTAGCGGACGGGATGAGCAGTTCTTC. Protein: CASSLGTSGRDEQFF.

This clonotype was counted between two and nine times. The V and J genes are TRBV20-1 and TRBJ2-7, with D possibly matching TRBD2 (7 bases). The CDR3 spans 14 residues. The V end was cut by 2 bases, the J end by 6 bases, with 17 bases between. Looked up from germline, CDR1 is DFQATT and CDR2 is SNEGSKA (reference sequence). CDR3 nucleotides: TGCAGTGCTAGACACGATGGGCGGGGGCTCGAGCAGTACTTC. This encodes CSARHDGRGLEQYF.